This TCR beta chain is drawn from a study of neoadjuvant nivolumab and ipilimumab in lung cancer. Findings and limits, study-wide: Blood richness before therapy tracked richness in tumors resected after neoadjuvant therapy. From pretherapy to surgery, tumor richness and clonality rose with dual therapy. Resected tumors had greater TCR richness and clonality than uninvolved lung.

Of note for this clone: As yet, its antigen is unknown.

Trimming at V came to 3 bases and at J to 1 base, leaving 3 bases not matched to a gene. The length of the CDR3 is 15 residues. Germline-derived CDR1 and CDR2 are SGDLS and YYNGEE. Clones were read by immunoSEQ multiplex PCR, and TCRdb kept only the in-frame ones, dropping some. The sample lists some 17,000 clones, more than 70% occurring once. The rearrangement joins TRBV9 to TRBJ2-5, with TRBD2 identical over 10 bases. The material was tumor tissue, obtained after neoadjuvant nivolumab, alone or with ipilimumab, at or shortly before surgery. The receptor was isolated from an adult with non-small cell lung cancer. DNA of the CDR3: TGTGCCAGCAGCGGTAGCGGGGGGATCCAAGAGACCCAGTACTTC. Translation: CASSGSGGIQETQYF.